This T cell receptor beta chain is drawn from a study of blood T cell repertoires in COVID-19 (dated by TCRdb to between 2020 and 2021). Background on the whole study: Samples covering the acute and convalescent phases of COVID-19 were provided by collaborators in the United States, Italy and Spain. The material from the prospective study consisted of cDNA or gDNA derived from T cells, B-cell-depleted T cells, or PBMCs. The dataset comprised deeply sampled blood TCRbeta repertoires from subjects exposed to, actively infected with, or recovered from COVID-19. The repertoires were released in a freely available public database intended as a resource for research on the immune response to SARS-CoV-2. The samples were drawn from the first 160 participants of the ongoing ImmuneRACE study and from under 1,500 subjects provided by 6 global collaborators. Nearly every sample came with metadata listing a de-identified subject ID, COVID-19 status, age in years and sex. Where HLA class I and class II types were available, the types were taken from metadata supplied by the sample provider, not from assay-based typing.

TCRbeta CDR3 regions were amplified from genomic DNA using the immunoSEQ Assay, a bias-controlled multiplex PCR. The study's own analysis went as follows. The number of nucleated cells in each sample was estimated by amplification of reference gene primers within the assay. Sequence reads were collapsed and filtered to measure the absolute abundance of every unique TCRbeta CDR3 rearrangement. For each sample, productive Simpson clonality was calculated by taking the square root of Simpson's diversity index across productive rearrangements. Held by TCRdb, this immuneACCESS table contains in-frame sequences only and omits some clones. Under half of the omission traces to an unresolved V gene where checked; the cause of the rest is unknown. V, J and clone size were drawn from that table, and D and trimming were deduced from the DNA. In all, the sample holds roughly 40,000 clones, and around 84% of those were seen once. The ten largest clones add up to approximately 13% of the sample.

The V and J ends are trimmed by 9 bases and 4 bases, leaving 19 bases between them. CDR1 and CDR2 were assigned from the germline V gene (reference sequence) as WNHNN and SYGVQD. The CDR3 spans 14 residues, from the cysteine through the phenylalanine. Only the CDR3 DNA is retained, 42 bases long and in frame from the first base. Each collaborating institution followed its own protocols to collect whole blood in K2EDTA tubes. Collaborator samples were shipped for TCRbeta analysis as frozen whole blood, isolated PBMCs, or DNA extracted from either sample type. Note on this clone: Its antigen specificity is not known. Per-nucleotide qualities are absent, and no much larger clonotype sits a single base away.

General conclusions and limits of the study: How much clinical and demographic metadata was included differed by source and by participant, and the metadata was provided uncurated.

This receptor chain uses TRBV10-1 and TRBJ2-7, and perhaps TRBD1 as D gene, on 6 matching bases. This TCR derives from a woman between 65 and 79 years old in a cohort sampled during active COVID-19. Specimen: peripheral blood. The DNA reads TGCGCCAGGGGGCCTGGCAGGGGCCCTTACGAGCAGTACTTC. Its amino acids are CARGPGRGPYEQYF.